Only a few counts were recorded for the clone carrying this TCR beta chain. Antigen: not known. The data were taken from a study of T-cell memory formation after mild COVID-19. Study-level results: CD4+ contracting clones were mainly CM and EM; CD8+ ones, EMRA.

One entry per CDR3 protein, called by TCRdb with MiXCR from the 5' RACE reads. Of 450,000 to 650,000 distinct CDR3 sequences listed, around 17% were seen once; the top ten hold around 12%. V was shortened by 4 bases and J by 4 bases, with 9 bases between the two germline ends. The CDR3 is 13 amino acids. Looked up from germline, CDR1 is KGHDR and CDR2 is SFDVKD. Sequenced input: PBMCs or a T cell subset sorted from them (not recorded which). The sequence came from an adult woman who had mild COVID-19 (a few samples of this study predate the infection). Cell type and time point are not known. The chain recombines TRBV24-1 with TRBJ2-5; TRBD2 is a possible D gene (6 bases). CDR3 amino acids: CATSDGGRETQYF. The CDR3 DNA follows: TGTGCCACCAGTGACGGGGGACGAGAGACCCAGTACTTC.